A selection of T cell receptor beta chains follows, all from one sample in a study of regulatory T cells in long-lasting Graves disease. In TCRdb, the multiplex PCR reads were re-called with MiXCR into one record per CDR3 protein. The data contain around 500,000 distinct CDR3 sequences, less than 25% of them seen just once; the ten biggest clones take up over 7.5%. The sequencing used peripheral blood mononuclear cells (PBMCs), collected when the disease was refractory, from a patient treated with antithyroid drugs. The receptors shown here come from a female donor with Graves disease. Each CDR3 is given with its conserved first and last residue. The D gene is left open where the match is weak. Where a row states a size, it is once, few, many or the class of an expanded clone; other rows omit it.

TRBV7-2	TRBJ2-6	few	TRBD1	CASSPGTGRSGANVLTF	TGTGCCAGCAGCCCCGGGACAGGGCGCTCTGGGGCCAACGTCCTGACTTTC
TRBV5-6	TRBJ2-7	-	-	CASSGVRQGSYEQYF	TGTGCCAGCAGCGGGGTGCGGCAGGGGTCCTACGAGCAGTACTTC
TRBV28	TRBJ2-1	-	TRBD1	CASSDPGQGGDEQFF	TGTGCCAGCAGTGATCCGGGACAGGGTGGGGATGAGCAGTTCTTC
TRBV2	TRBJ2-5	-	TRBD1	CASPRDRNQQETQYF	TGTGCCAGCCCCCGGGACAGGAACCAGCAAGAGACCCAGTACTTC
TRBV9	TRBJ1-2	many	TRBD1	CASSVDGQVIGYTF	TGTGCCAGCAGCGTCGATGGACAGGTTATAGGCTACACCTTC
TRBV7-9	TRBJ2-2	many	TRBD1	CASSTRQGTGELFF	TGTGCCAGCAGCACACGACAGGGGACCGGGGAGCTGTTTTTT
TRBV20-1	TRBJ1-1	few	TRBD1	CSASGDRGGRDTEAFF	TGCAGTGCTAGTGGGGACAGGGGAGGTCGAGACACTGAAGCTTTCTTT
TRBV19	TRBJ1-5	-	-	CASSMVGGPRNQPQHF	TGTGCCAGTAGTATGGTCGGGGGGCCTCGCAATCAGCCCCAGCATTTT
TRBV19	TRBJ1-1	-	-	CASGTTNTEAFF	TGTGCCAGCGGGACAACGAACACTGAAGCTTTCTTT
TRBV7-2	TRBJ1-4	many	TRBD1	CASSNSNRGIGEKLFF	TGTGCCAGCAGCAACTCCAACAGGGGCATAGGTGAAAAACTGTTTTTT
TRBV20-1	TRBJ2-5	-	-	CSAISEGRFQETQYF	TGCAGTGCTATCTCTGAGGGGCGTTTCCAAGAGACCCAGTACTTC
TRBV20-1	TRBJ2-7	few	TRBD1	CRRQGWYEQYF	TGCAGACGACAGGGGTGGTACGAGCAGTACTTC
TRBV15	TRBJ2-7	many	TRBD1	CATSRSGTGAFEQYF	TGTGCCACCAGCAGGTCCGGGACAGGAGCTTTCGAGCAGTACTTC
TRBV5-1	TRBJ2-7	-	TRBD1	CASTQTGQVGEQYF	TGCGCCAGCACACAAACGGGACAGGTGGGGGAGCAGTACTTC
TRBV11-2	TRBJ2-2	few	-	CASRITKPDTGELFF	TGTGCCAGCAGAATAACCAAACCGGACACCGGGGAGCTGTTTTTT
TRBV7-9	TRBJ1-1	many	-	CASSLSAGRNTEAFF	TGTGCCAGCAGCTTATCGGCAGGAAGGAACACTGAAGCTTTCTTT
TRBV12-3/TRBV12-4	TRBJ2-7	many	TRBD2	CASRGLAGGRVYEQYF	TGTGCCAGCAGAGGACTAGCGGGGGGGAGGGTCTACGAGCAGTACTTC
TRBV5-6	TRBJ1-6	-	TRBD1	CASSGPGQGNSPLHF	TGTGCCAGCAGCGGACCGGGACAGGGCAATTCACCCCTCCACTTT
TRBV20-1	TRBJ2-7	many	TRBD2	CSASVLAGDYEQYF	TGCAGTGCTAGTGTACTAGCGGGAGACTACGAGCAGTACTTC